This entry lists 16 T cell receptor beta chains sequenced from one sample in a study of cytomegalovirus exposure and HLA in healthy donors. Sequencing was performed with immunoSEQ multiplex PCR; in TCRdb, only in-frame clones are kept and a portion is missing. The sample yields 150,000 to 200,000 clones, about 82% seen once. The specimen sequenced was PBMCs. The origin of the receptors is a man between 25 and 39 years old in good health and CMV-seropositive.

The rearrangement joins TRBV4-1 to TRBJ2-3, with a tentative D call TRBD2 (6 bases). CDR3 length: 13 amino acids. The V gene lost 3 bases and the J gene lost 6 bases, with 10 bases spanning the gap. CDR1 is MGHRA, CDR2 YSYEKL, per germline. For the CDR3, the DNA is TGCGCCAGCAGCCAGGGGGGAGTGGATACGCAGTATTTT. Protein product: CASSQGGVDTQYF.

J is TRBJ2-3 and V is TRBV7-9, with D unresolved. The CDR3 sequence is 13 residues long. The germline V gene has CDR1 SEHNR and CDR2 FQNEAQ (reference sequence). Trimming shortened V by 5 bases and J by 7 bases, and 13 bases separated the two germline ends. CDR3 nucleotide sequence: TGTGCCAGCAGCCCCCTGGCTGCAAATACGCAGTATTTT. It encodes CASSPLAANTQYF.

The rearrangement uses TRBV18 and TRBJ2-7; 11 positions match TRBD1. V lost 6 bases and J lost 5; bases outside the gene matches: 6. This CDR3 spans 14 amino acids. Germline V CDR1 and CDR2: KGHSH, LQKENI. The CDR3 sequence: CASSSGQGDHEQYF. The CDR3 DNA sequence: TGTGCCAGCTCGTCGGGACAGGGGGACCACGAGCAGTACTTC.

The genes are TRBV7-6 and TRBJ1-5; 7 nucleotides match TRBD1. CDR1 and CDR2 (germline): SGHVS, FNYEAQ. This CDR3 region has 17 residues. V shed 2 bases, J shed 3 bases, and the junction held 10 bases outside the gene matches. The CDR3 loop is CASSLRGGRAVNQPQHF. The CDR3 DNA follows: TGTGCCAGCAGCTTACGAGGGGGCAGGGCGGTCAATCAGCCCCAGCATTTT. The whole variable domain, remainder taken from reference TRBV7-6 and TRBJ1-5, is GAGVSQSPRYKVTKRGQDVALRCDPISGHVSLYWYRQALGQGPEFLTYFNYEAQQDKSGLPNDRFSAERPEGSISTLTIQRTEQRDSAMYRCASSLRGGRAVNQPQHFGDGTRLSIL.

This clone was seen once. The rearrangement joins TRBV12-5 to TRBJ1-2; D gene uncertain. Germline V gives CDR1 LGHNT, CDR2 FRNRAP. The CDR3 length is 15 residues. Between the trimmed V and J ends, which lost 6 bases and 2 bases, there was a span of 16 bases. In DNA, the CDR3 is TGTGCTAGTGGGACCTTGAGCTGGAGAAACTATGGCTACACCTTC. Its translation: CASGTLSWRNYGYTF.

DNA of the CDR3: TGTGCCAGAAGCCCCGGGGGGGGCCGTTATGGCTACACCTTC. Encoded protein: CARSPGGGRYGYTF. This chain links TRBV5-3 with TRBJ1-2, with D possibly TRBD1 on 6 matching bases. TRBV5-3 is labeled an ORF, and its function is uncertain. This CDR3 is built from 14 residues. Trimming left V 4 bases short and J 5 bases short, with 15 bases between.

V usage is TRBV9 and J usage is TRBJ1-2; D is unclear. CDR1 and CDR2 (germline): SGDLS, YYNGEE. The CDR3 has 14 amino acids. V lost 0 bases to trimming and J lost 4 bases, with 10 bases between them. The CDR3 DNA is TGTGCCAGCAGCGTAGATGGAGAGGGCTATGGCTACACCTTC. Its protein is CASSVDGEGYGYTF.

Remarks on this clone: A junction end diverges from the germline sequence, so it may reflect a read error. The rearrangement joins TRBV20-1 to TRBJ1-2; weak D call: TRBD1 (5 bases). The CDR3 covers 11 residues. CDR1 is DFQATT and CDR2 is SNEGSKA in the germline V gene (reference sequence). For the CDR3, the DNA is TGCAGTGCTAGAGAGGTGGGGCAGGCTATCTTC. Its protein product is CSAREVGQAIF.

The chain has TRBV6-6 and TRBJ1-1; 7 nucleotides match TRBD1. Germline V gene lookup returns CDR1 MNHNY and CDR2 SVGAGI (reference sequence). V shed 5 bases and J 3 bases; nucleotides not matched to a gene: 9. There are 15 residues in the CDR3. CDR3 sequence: CASSHRQGDHTEAFF. The CDR3 nucleotides are TGTGCCAGCAGTCACCGACAGGGCGACCACACTGAAGCTTTCTTT.

The rearrangement links TRBV5-4 to TRBJ2-7; 10 bases are shared with TRBD1. J gave up 2 bases and V 3 bases, and 5 bases lay outside the gene matches. CDR3 size: 15 residues. Germline V gene data show CDR1 as SGHNT and CDR2 as YYREEE (reference sequence). The CDR3 protein is CASSSPTGGPYEQYF. Here the CDR3 DNA reads TGTGCCAGCAGCTCCCCGACAGGGGGCCCCTACGAGCAGTACTTC. The full variable domain, with the rest looked up from reference TRBV5-4 and TRBJ2-7, is ETGVTQSPTHLIKTRGQQVTLRCSSQSGHNTVSWYQQALGQGPQFIFQYYREEENGRGNFPPRFSGLQFPNYSSELNVNALELDDSALYLCASSSPTGGPYEQYFGPGTRLTVT.

This rearrangement joins TRBV5-8 to TRBJ1-6; the match to TRBD1 covers 7 bases. There are 14 residues in the CDR3. In germline, CDR1 is SGHTS, CDR2 YDEGEE. V trimming: 0 bases; J trimming: 6 bases; junction bases outside the gene matches: 0. Here the CDR3 reads CASSLEGANSPLHF. DNA for the CDR3: TGTGCCAGCAGCTTGGAGGGGGCTAATTCACCCCTCCACTTT.

This clone turned up a few times. The V gene is TRBV9, the J gene TRBJ1-5, with TRBD1 identical over 8 bases. The trim removed 4 bases at V and 2 bases at J, leaving 5 bases unmatched. Germline assignment: CDR1 SGDLS and CDR2 YYNGEE. CDR3 length: 15 residues. The chain's CDR3 is CASSPTGGGNQPQHF. Written as DNA, the CDR3 is TGTGCCAGCAGCCCAACAGGGGGGGGCAATCAGCCCCAGCATTTT.

V gene TRBV4-3 combines with J gene TRBJ2-5; the match to TRBD1 covers 7 bases. Germline CDR1 reads LGHNA; CDR2 reads YSLEER. The CDR3 contains 15 residues. Trimming at V came to 6 bases and at J to 4 bases, leaving 11 bases not matched to a gene. The CDR3 reads CASRQTGTVRETQYF. The CDR3, as DNA: TGCGCCAGCAGGCAAACCGGGACAGTCCGAGAGACCCAGTACTTC.

This chain joins TRBV7-9 and TRBJ1-3; D remains unclear. The V gene's germline CDR1 is SEHNR and CDR2 FQNEAQ (reference sequence). V was clipped by 5 bases and J by 0 bases, with 11 bases between them. This CDR3 is built from 15 residues. CDR3 protein: CASSRPTLSGNTIYF. The CDR3 region has the DNA TGTGCCAGCAGCCGCCCGACTCTCTCTGGAAACACCATATATTTT. The full variable domain, in which reference TRBV7-9 and TRBJ1-3 provide the parts outside the CDR3, is DTGVSQNPRHKITKRGQNVTFRCDPISEHNRLYWYRQTLGQGPEFLTYFQNEAQLEKSRLLSDRFSAERPKGSFSTLEIQRTEQGDSAMYLCASSRPTLSGNTIYFGEGSWLTVV.

The chain joins TRBV4-3 to TRBJ1-1; D not resolved. Per germline, CDR1 LGHNA and CDR2 YSLEER. The length of the CDR3 is 15 residues. V lost 1 base to trimming and J lost 6 bases, with 15 bases between them. This CDR3 reads CASSQGHINRAEAFF. CDR3 bases: TGCGCCAGCAGCCAAGGGCACATTAATCGGGCTGAAGCTTTCTTT.

A single count supports this clone. The rearrangement uses TRBV7-2 and TRBJ2-7; 7 bases line up with TRBD1. The germline CDR1 and CDR2 sequences are SGHTA and FQGNSA. The CDR3 contains 15 residues. V dropped 5 bases and J dropped 2; count of bases not matched to a gene: 9. The chain's CDR3 is CASSPPTGTPYEQYF. The CDR3 DNA sequence: TGTGCCAGCAGCCCCCCGACAGGGACCCCCTACGAGCAGTACTTC.